Listed here are 9 T cell receptor beta chains from one sample, sequenced in a study of T cell repertoires in cytomegalovirus infection. TCRdb re-analysed the reads in MiXCR, keeping a single row per CDR3 protein. This sample has about 400,000 distinct CDR3 sequences, with 15% to 20% found just once. The sample consisted of PBMCs. These receptors were obtained from a human donor in good health (CMV status not recorded). Some clones in this sample may be carry-over from other donors' samples.

This clonotype was counted ten times or more. The chain is built from TRBV7-9 and TRBJ1-6; 7 bases line up with TRBD1. Germline V lookup: CDR1 SEHNR, CDR2 FQNEAQ (reference sequence). The CDR3 contains 16 residues. J gave up 5 bases and V 5 bases, and 9 bases lay outside the gene matches. CDR3 amino acids: CASSTRGQRDNSPLHF. The CDR3 DNA reads TGTGCCAGCAGCACTAGGGGACAGCGTGATAATTCACCCCTCCACTTT.

The chain joins TRBV12-3 or TRBV12-4 to TRBJ1-5; D is possibly TRBD1 (6 bases). The CDR3 covers 15 residues. V dropped 5 bases and J dropped 2 bases, with 13 bases sitting between them. CDR3 DNA sequence: TGTGCCAGCAGTCAGTCCAGGGGCGGCAATCAGCCCCAGCATTTT. As protein: CASSQSRGGNQPQHF.

V is TRBV7-4 and J is TRBJ2-1, with D uncertain. CDR1 SGHVT and CDR2 SQSDAQ come from the germline V gene. The CDR3 consists of 15 residues. V shed 1 base and J shed 7 bases, with 14 bases lying between them. The CDR3 nucleotides read TGTGCCAGCAGCTTAGGTCCCCAGGACGTGAATGAGCAGTTCTTC. The encoded protein is CASSLGPQDVNEQFF.

The rearrangement links TRBV27 to TRBJ2-1; the D gene is possibly TRBD2 (6 bases). Germline-derived CDR1 and CDR2 are MNHEY and SMNVEV (reference sequence). The ends were cut back, 9 bases at V and 4 bases at J, with 16 bases in the middle. CDR3 length: 14 residues. In DNA, the CDR3 is TGTGCCAGTACGACTAGACATGGTTACAATGAGCAGTTCTTC. As protein: CASTTRHGYNEQFF.

As regards this clonotype: One end of the junction fails to match germline, which may point to a read error. The rearrangement uses TRBV4-1 and TRBJ2-3; D gene ambiguous. The V gene's germline CDR1 is MGHRA and CDR2 YSYEKL. This CDR3 contains 17 residues. The CDR3 loop reads CASSQALTAQSTDTQYF. CDR3 nucleotide sequence: TGTGCCAGCAGCCAAGCCCTGACGGCTCAGAGCACAGATACGCAGTATTTT.

This clonotype was seen at least ten times. J is TRBJ1-1 and V is TRBV12-3 or TRBV12-4; the D is unclear. V lost 5 bases and J lost 3, with 13 bases in between. The CDR3 runs 14 residues. The CDR3 sequence: CASSKRAWDTEAFF. The CDR3 DNA follows: TGTGCCAGCAGTAAGAGGGCGTGGGACACTGAAGCTTTCTTT.

This clonotype was seen many times. The V gene is TRBV19, the J gene TRBJ2-1; D is uncertain. Trimming removed 5 bases from V and 2 bases from J, with 13 bases in between. The CDR3 loop spans 15 amino acids. From germline, CDR1 is LNHDA and CDR2 SQIVND (reference sequence). CDR3 loop: CASSVPLGTYNEQFF. The CDR3 DNA is TGTGCCAGTAGTGTGCCTTTGGGCACCTACAATGAGCAGTTCTTC.

This clonotype was counted a few times. This rearrangement joins TRBV12-3 or TRBV12-4 to TRBJ2-7; maybe TRBD1 (5 bases). The CDR3 has 12 amino acids. The V gene lost 6 bases and the J gene lost 4 bases, with 10 bases spanning the gap. The CDR3 DNA reads as TGTGCCAGCAGAAGGGGTTGGTACGAGCAGTACTTC. This codes for CASRRGWYEQYF.

This clonotype has just a few counts. The rearrangement links TRBV2 to TRBJ2-1; 14 nucleotides agree with TRBD2. The V and J ends lost 2 bases and 4 bases, in that order; junction bases with no gene match: 7. Germline V gene sequence: CDR1 SNHLY, CDR2 FYNNEI. The CDR3 is 18 amino acids. The DNA for the CDR3 is TGTGCCAGCAGTGAATCGAAGGGACTAGCGGGAGCATACAATGAGCAGTTCTTC. It codes for CASSESKGLAGAYNEQFF. Looking up the rest from reference TRBV2 and TRBJ2-1 gives the full variable domain: EPEVTQTPSHQVTQMGQEVILRCVPISNHLYFYWYRQILGQKVEFLVSFYNNEISEKSEIFDDQFSVERPDGSNFTLKIRSTKLEDSAMYFCASSESKGLAGAYNEQFFGPGTRLTVL.